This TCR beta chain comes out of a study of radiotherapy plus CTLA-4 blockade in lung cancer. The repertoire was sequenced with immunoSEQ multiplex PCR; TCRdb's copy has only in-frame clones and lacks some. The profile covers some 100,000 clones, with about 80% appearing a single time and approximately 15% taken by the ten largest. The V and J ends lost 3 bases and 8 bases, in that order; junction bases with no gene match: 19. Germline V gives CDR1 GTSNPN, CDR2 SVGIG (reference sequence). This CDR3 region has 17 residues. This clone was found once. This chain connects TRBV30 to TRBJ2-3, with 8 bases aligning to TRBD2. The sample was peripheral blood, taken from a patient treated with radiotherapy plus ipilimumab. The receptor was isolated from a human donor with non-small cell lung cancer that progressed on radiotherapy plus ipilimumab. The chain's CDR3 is CAWSVGLVGGAGGTQYF. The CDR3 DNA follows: TGTGCCTGGAGCGTGGGACTAGTGGGGGGCGCTGGGGGTACGCAGTATTTT.